This T cell receptor beta chain was sequenced for a study of read filtering for tumor transcriptome and immune sequencing. The overall study: Patients were approximately 17 male and some 13 female, mean age around 66 years, range roughly 45 to 85.

Molecular barcoded adaptors covering alpha/delta and beta/gamma chains were used on approximately 440 ng RNA. TCRdb re-derived calls from the reads in MiXCR, one entry per CDR3 protein. The table records approximately 140,000 distinct CDR3 sequences, approximately 13% of them present only once. General study findings and limits: Sorted CD138-negative bone marrow cells were not purified T cells.

Germline loops: CDR1 SNHLY, CDR2 FYNNEI. The V gene end was trimmed by 6 bases and the J gene end by 5 bases; junction bases not matched to a gene: 12. This CDR3 is 16 amino acids long. The table lists this clonotype with many counts. Its target is unknown. This clonotype originated in a donor over 35 with multiple myeloma. The chain has TRBV2 and TRBJ2-2, with 7 bases matching TRBD2. The sequencing sample was made of a population of CD138-negative cells sorted from bone marrow. The CDR3, as DNA: TGTGCCAGCAGAGAACTAGCGCCTAGACGTACCGGGGAGCTGTTTTTT. Translated, it gives CASRELAPRRTGELFF.